This T cell receptor (beta chain) was documented in a study of cytotoxic CD8 clonotypes in ibrutinib-treated CLL. Only in-frame clones appear in the TCRdb table, and some are missing; sequencing was by immunoSEQ multiplex PCR. The sample consists of approximately 120,000 clones, roughly 80% of them appearing once. This clone was detected once. The TCR beta libraries used around 2.2 micrograms of genomic DNA that came from cryopreserved PBMCs. The material was PBMCs, obtained after 24 months of ibrutinib treatment. The receptor's source is a human donor with chronic lymphocytic leukemia.

DNA for the CDR3: TGTGCCTGGAGGGGACATACCAATCCTAACTATGGCTACACCTTC. Its translation is CAWRGHTNPNYGYTF. J is TRBJ1-2 and V is TRBV30; a possible D gene is TRBD1 (6 bases). The germline V and J ends were trimmed by 3 bases and 0 bases, with 14 bases remaining between them. This CDR3 has 15 amino acids. Germline V gene data show CDR1 as GTSNPN and CDR2 as SVGIG (reference sequence). The full variable domain, completed using reference TRBV30 and TRBJ1-2, is SQTIHQWPATLVQPVGSPLSLECTVEGTSNPNLYWYRQAAGRGLQLLFYSVGIGQISSEVPQNLSASRPQDRQFILSSKKLLLSDSGFYLCAWRGHTNPNYGYTFGSGTRLTVV.